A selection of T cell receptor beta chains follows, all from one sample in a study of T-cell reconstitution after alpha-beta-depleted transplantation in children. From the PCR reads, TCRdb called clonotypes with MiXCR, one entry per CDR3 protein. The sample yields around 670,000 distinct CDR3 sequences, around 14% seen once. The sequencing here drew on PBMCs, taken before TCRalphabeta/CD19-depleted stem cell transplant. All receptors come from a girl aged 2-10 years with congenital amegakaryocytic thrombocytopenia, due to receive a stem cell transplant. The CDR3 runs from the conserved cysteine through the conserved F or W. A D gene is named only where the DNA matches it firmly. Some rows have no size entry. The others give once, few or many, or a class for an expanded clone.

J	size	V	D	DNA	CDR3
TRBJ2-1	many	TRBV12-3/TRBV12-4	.	TGTGCCAGCAGCCGCTTACAGGGCAATGAGCAGTTCTTC	CASSRLQGNEQFF
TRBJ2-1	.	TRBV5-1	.	TGCGCCAGCAGCCCGCAGGTCGGAGCTATCTATGAGCAGTTCTTC	CASSPQVGAIYEQFF
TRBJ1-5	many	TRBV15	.	TGTGCCACCAGTCTAAATGGGCGGCCCCAGCATTTT	CATSLNGRPQHF
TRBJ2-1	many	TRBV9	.	TGTGCCAGCAGCCCCAGGACAGTGAGGGGTTACAATGAGCAGTTCTTC	CASSPRTVRGYNEQFF
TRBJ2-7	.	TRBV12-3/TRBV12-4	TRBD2	TGTGCCAGCAGTTTGGACCAAAACCTACGGAGCGGGACCACGGGGCAGTACTTC	CASSLDQNLRSGTTGQYF
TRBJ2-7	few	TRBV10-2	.	TGCGCCAGCAGCAGAGCGCCTGCCGAGCAGTACTTC	CASSRAPAEQYF
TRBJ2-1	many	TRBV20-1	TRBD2	TGCAGTGCGGGGACTAGCGGATATGAGCAGTTCTTC	CSAGTSGYEQFF
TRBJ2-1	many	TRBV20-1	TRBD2	TGCAGTGCCGAAGGACTAGCGGGAGTTAATGAGCAGTTCTTC	CSAEGLAGVNEQFF
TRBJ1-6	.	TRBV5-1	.	TGCGCCAGCAGCTTGGACGGGGTTGTATCCCTCCACTTT	CASSLDGVVSLHF
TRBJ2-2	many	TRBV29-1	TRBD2	TGCAGCGTTGGGCCTAGCGGGGTTAACACCGGGGAGCTGTTTTTT	CSVGPSGVNTGELFF
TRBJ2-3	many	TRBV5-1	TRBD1	TGCGCCAGCAGCTGGACAGGTACAGATACGCAGTATTTT	CASSWTGTDTQYF
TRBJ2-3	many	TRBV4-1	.	TGCGCCAGCAGCCAAGCGGGCGGGGCGAACACAGATACGCAGTATTTT	CASSQAGGANTDTQYF
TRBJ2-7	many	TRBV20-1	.	TGCAGTGCTAGACGACAGAACTACGAGCAGTACTTC	CSARRQNYEQYF
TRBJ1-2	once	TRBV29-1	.	TGCAGCGCCGAATGGGGGGGTGGCTACACCTTC	CSAEWGGGYTF
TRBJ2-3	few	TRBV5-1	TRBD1	TGCGCCAGCAGCCCCGGGACAGGGGCCACCGTGGATACGCAGTATTTT	CASSPGTGATVDTQYF